This T cell receptor (beta chain) is from a study of response to subunit inactivated influenza vaccine. This clonotype came up a few times. Using its own MiXCR run on the RT-PCR reads, TCRdb lists one record per CDR3 protein. The data show roughly 550,000 distinct CDR3 sequences, 20% to 25% seen once. CDR3 length equals 14 residues. Germline V lookup: CDR1 DFQATT, CDR2 SNEGSKA (reference sequence). With V trimmed by 5 bases and J by 0 bases, 5 bases remained unmatched. This sample was also put to use in a study of T cells expressing NK-cell markers. This second study says: A 5'RACE template switching approach incorporating UMIs was used to make TCR beta cDNA. Several experiments confined sorting to alpha-beta TCR T cells with an anti-gamma-delta TCR antibody. Leadership of the CD3+CD56-NKG2C+ fraction also belonged to these clonotypes in several donors.

The receptor was isolated from a man aged 50 to 59 who received an inactivated influenza vaccine. Sequencing used CD4+ T cells sorted from PBMCs, obtained approximately 13 days after vaccination. The rearrangement uses TRBV20-1 and TRBJ2-7, with 9 nucleotides matching TRBD2. The CDR3 is CSASGLANSYEQYF. CDR3 sequence (DNA): TGCAGTGCTTCCGGACTAGCGAACTCCTACGAGCAGTACTTC.